There are a few counts of the clone carrying this T cell receptor beta chain. The antigen is undetermined. Germline CDR1 is MNHEY and CDR2 is SVGAGI. V shed 7 bases and J shed 2 bases, with 8 bases lying between them. The CDR3 runs to 12 residues. Primers for the PCR totalled 60 Vbeta and 13 Jbeta. Assay: immunoSEQ multiplex PCR; the TCRdb copy retains only in-frame clones and omits some. The table lists about 170,000 clones, 76% of them singletons. The data derive from a study of cytomegalovirus exposure and HLA in healthy donors. Study findings and constraints: The authors later found TCR association rates varying by HLA locus, with DRB1 most and HLA-C fewest. Researchers left out some V segments, among them TRBV6-2 and TRBV6-3, as indistinguishable. Most CMV-associated TCR beta chains were later found to appear HLA-restricted. A later analysis linked a missense DCLRE1C variant to TCR beta V- and J-gene trimming.

This TCR derives from a female donor in good health and CMV-seronegative. The chain recombines TRBV6-5 with TRBJ1-1; a possible D gene is TRBD1 (5 bases). Sample: PBMCs. The CDR3 sequence is CASNRPNTEAFF. The CDR3 region has the DNA TGTGCCAGCAACAGGCCCAACACTGAAGCTTTCTTT.